This T cell receptor (beta chain) derives from a study of blood T cell repertoires in COVID-19. The repertoire was sequenced with immunoSEQ multiplex PCR; TCRdb's copy has only in-frame clones and lacks some. The table shows just over 350,000 clones, with roughly 87% occurring only once. The receptor comes from a woman aged 30 to 39 who had recovered from COVID-19. The sample taken for sequencing was PBMCs or T cells enriched from blood (not recorded which).

DNA for the CDR3: TGTGCCAGCAGTCCCCTAGCGGGGGGGCACAATGAGCAGTTCTTC. This gives the protein CASSPLAGGHNEQFF. V gene TRBV6-5 combines with J gene TRBJ2-1; 12 bases agree with TRBD2. This CDR3 has 15 residues. Trimming cost V 5 bases and J 5 bases; bases outside gene matches: 4. CDR1 is MNHEY and CDR2 is SVGAGI in the germline V gene.